The T cell receptor (beta chain) described here comes from a study of vaccination effects on CD4 cells after COVID-19. The study, taken as a whole, reports: Clones from infection and from vaccination both contracted markedly late after vaccination. Convalescent patients numbered few in the study; early post-infection timepoints were missing entirely.

In the ViraFEST assay, antigen-specific CD4+ clonotypes were identified by expansion after peptide-pool stimulation. Around day 10 of culture, CD4+ T cells were separated out. Each vaccine recipient was nucleocapsid antibody negative and had no prior SARS-CoV-2 infection. Sequencing was performed with immunoSEQ multiplex PCR; in TCRdb, only in-frame clones are kept and a portion is missing. Of 71,000 or so clones in the sample, roughly 70% are singletons; the top ten hold approximately 4.3%. About this clone: Its antigen is currently unknown.

In germline, CDR1 is SGHKS, CDR2 YYEKEE (reference sequence). The J segment lost 5 bases and the V segment lost 3 bases, leaving 2 bases of the junction unmatched. The CDR3 length is 13 residues. The chain recombines TRBV5-5 with TRBJ1-5; TRBD1 aligns across 7 bases. The sample consisted of CD4+ T cells from PBMCs cultured with HCoV-OC43 spike peptides, taken before COVID-19 vaccination. The subset is: HCoV-OC43 spike overlapping peptide pool stimulation. The receptor's source is a human donor who received a COVID-19 vaccine. The chain's CDR3 is CASSSQGDQPQHF. CDR3 nucleotides: TGTGCCAGCAGCTCCCAGGGGGATCAGCCCCAGCATTTT.